The clone carrying this T cell receptor beta chain has just a few counts. Antigen unknown. In TCRdb, the reads were re-called with MiXCR into one record per CDR3 protein. The data hold about 900,000 distinct CDR3 sequences, with roughly 30% observed a single time. Trimming took 0 bases from V and 8 from J, leaving 16 bases between them. CDR1 ENHRY and CDR2 SYGVKD come from the germline V gene. The CDR3 length is 15 residues. This entry belongs to a study of T cell repertoires in cytomegalovirus infection. This clonotype was sampled from a human donor in good health (CMV status not recorded). Some clones in this sample may be carry-over from other donors' samples. The sample consisted of cultured CD8+ T cells from PBMCs, taken from culture after CMV antigen stimulation. V gene TRBV10-3 combines with J gene TRBJ1-2; D is uncertain. Written as DNA, the CDR3 is TGTGCCATCAGTGAGTCGTCGGGGTTGGTTTACGGCTACACCTTC. It encodes CAISESSGLVYGYTF.